The present TCR beta chain was sequenced within a study of regulatory T cells in long-lasting Graves disease. About the study: Persistence in Graves' disease denoted antithyroid drug use beyond 5 years alongside positive TSH receptor antibodies. Study conclusions and caveats: Accuracy may have suffered from the small sample size.

Time point here: persistent/refractory GD, antithyroid drugs over 5 years with positive TRAb. Scientists built the TCR library using RNA that was extracted from PBMCs. American Thyroid Association guidelines were used to diagnose Graves' disease. Arm-PCR of CDR3 regions and iRepertoire HTBI primers were the basis on which TCR beta libraries were built. MiXCR was run by TCRdb on the multiplex PCR reads, yielding one entry per CDR3 protein. The sample carries a few hundred thousand distinct CDR3 sequences, around 23% recorded once. This CDR3 is 17 amino acids long. The germline V gene has CDR1 DFQATT and CDR2 SNEGSKA (reference sequence). V was shortened by 1 base and J by 0 bases, with 19 bases between the two germline ends. A word on this clonotype: Its specificity is unknown.

The genes are TRBV20-1 and TRBJ2-7, with D tentatively TRBD2 (5 bases). The source material was peripheral blood mononuclear cells (PBMCs), sampled when the disease was refractory, from a patient treated with antithyroid drugs. This TCR was sampled from a woman in her thirties or forties with Graves disease. The CDR3 DNA follows: TGCAGTGCTAGAGTTGATTTCGGGCTAGCCGACTCCTACGAGCAGTACTTC. Residues: CSARVDFGLADSYEQYF.